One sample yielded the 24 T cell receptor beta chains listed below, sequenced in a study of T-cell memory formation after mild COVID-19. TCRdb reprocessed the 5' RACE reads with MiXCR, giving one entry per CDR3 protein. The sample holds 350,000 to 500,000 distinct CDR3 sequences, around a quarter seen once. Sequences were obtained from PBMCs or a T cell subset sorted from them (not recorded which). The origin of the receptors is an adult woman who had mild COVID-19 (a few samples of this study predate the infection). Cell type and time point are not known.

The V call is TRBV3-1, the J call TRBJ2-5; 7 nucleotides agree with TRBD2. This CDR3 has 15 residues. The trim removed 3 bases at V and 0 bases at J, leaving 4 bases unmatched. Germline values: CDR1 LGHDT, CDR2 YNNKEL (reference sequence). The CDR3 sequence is CASSHASGDQETQYF. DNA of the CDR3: TGTGCCAGCAGCCACGCTAGCGGAGACCAAGAGACCCAGTACTTC.

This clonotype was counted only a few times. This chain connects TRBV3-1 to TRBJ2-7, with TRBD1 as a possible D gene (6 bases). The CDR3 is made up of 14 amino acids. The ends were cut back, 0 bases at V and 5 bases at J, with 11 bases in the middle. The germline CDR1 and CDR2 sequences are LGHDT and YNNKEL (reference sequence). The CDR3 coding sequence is TGTGCCAGCAGCCAAGAAAAGGGGGTGGACGAGCAGTACTTC. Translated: CASSQEKGVDEQYF.

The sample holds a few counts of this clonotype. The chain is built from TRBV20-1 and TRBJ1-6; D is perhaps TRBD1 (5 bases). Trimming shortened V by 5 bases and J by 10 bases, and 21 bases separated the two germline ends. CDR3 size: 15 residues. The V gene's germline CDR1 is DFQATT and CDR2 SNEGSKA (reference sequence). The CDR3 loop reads CSAALPGLSRSPLHF. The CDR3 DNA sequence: TGCAGTGCTGCCCTCCCAGGGCTTTCGAGATCACCCCTCCACTTT.

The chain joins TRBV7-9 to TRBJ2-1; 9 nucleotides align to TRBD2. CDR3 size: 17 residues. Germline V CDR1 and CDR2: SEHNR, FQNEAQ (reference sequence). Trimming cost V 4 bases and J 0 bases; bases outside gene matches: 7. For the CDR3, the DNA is TGTGCCAGCAGCTCAATACTAGCGGGTAGCTCCTACAATGAGCAGTTCTTC. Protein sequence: CASSSILAGSSYNEQFF.

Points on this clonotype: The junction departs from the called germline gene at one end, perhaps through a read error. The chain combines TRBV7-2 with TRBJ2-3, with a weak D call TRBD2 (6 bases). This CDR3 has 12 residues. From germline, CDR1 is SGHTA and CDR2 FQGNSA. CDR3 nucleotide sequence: TGTGCCAGCAGCTTAGGGAGGGACGGAAAGCATTTT. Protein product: CASSLGRDGKHF.

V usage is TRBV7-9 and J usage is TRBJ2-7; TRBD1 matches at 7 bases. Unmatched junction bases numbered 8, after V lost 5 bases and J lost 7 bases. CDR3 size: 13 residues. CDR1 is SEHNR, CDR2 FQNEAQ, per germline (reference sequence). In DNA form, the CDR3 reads TGTGCCAGCAGCATTGACAGGGCCCAAGAGCAGTACTTC. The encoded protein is CASSIDRAQEQYF.

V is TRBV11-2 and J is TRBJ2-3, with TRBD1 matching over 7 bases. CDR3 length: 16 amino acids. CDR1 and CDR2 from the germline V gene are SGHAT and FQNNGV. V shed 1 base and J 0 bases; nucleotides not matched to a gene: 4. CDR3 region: CASSLGGQTSTDTQYF. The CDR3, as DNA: TGTGCCAGCAGCTTAGGGGGACAGACTAGCACAGATACGCAGTATTTT.

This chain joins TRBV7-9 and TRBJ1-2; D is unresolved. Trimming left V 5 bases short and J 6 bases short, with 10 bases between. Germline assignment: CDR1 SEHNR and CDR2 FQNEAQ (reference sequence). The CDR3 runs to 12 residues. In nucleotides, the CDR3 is TGTGCCAGCAGCCAGGACGGGGATGGCTACACCTTC. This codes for CASSQDGDGYTF.

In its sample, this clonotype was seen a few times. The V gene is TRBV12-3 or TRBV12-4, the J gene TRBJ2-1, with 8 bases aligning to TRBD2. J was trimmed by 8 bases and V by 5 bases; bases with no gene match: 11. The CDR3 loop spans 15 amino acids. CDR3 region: CASSLGTRDRHEQFF. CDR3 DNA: TGTGCCAGCAGTCTCGGGACTAGAGATAGGCATGAGCAGTTCTTC.

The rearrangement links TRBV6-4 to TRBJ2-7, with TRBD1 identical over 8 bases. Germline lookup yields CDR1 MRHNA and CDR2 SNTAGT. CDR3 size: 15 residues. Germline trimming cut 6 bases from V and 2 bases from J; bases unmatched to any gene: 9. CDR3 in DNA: TGTGCCAGCAGGAGGGAGGACAGGGCCCCCTACGAGCAGTACTTC. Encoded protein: CASRREDRAPYEQYF.

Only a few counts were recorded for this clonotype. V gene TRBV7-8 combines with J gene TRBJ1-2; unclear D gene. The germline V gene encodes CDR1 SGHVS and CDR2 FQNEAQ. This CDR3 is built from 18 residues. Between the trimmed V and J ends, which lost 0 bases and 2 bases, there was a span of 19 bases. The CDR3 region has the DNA TGTGCCAGCAGCTTAGCTCAAACAGAGTTTTTTGAGAACTATGGCTACACCTTC. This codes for CASSLAQTEFFENYGYTF. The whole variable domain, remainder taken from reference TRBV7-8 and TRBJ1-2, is GAGVSQSPRYKVAKRGQDVALRCDPISGHVSLFWYQQALGQGPEFLTYFQNEAQLDKSGLPSDRFFAERPEGSVSTLKIQRTQQEDSAVYLCASSLAQTEFFENYGYTFGSGTRLTVV.

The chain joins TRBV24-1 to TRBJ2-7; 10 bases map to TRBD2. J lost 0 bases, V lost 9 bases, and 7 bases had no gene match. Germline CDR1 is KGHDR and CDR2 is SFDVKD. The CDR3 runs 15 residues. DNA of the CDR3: TGTGCCACCGCAGCTAGCGGGGGACTCTCCTACGAGCAGTACTTC. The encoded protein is CATAASGGLSYEQYF.

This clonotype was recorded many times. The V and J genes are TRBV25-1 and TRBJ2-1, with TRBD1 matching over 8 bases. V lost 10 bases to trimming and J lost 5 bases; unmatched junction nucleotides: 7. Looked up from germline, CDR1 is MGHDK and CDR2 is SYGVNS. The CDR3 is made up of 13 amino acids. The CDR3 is CATADRDHNEQFF. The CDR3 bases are TGTGCCACTGCGGACAGGGACCACAATGAGCAGTTCTTC.

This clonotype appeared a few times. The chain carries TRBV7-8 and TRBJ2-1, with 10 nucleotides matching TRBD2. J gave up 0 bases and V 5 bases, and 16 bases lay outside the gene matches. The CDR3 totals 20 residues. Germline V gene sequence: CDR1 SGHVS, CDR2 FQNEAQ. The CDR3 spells CASSRGTSVRAVSSYNEQFF. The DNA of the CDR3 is TGTGCCAGCAGCCGCGGGACTAGCGTCCGAGCAGTAAGCTCCTACAATGAGCAGTTCTTC.

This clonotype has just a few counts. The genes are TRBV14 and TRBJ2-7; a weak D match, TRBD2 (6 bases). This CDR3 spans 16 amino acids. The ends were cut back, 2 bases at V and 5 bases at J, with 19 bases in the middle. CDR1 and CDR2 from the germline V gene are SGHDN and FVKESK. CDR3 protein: CASSQRRTGAIHEQYF. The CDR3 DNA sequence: TGTGCCAGCAGCCAAAGAAGGACGGGAGCGATCCACGAGCAGTACTTC. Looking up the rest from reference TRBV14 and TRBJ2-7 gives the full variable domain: EAGVTQFPSHSVIEKGQTVTLRCDPISGHDNLYWYRRVMGKEIKFLLHFVKESKQDESGMPNNRFLAERTGGTYSTLKVQPAELEDSGVYFCASSQRRTGAIHEQYFGPGTRLTVT.

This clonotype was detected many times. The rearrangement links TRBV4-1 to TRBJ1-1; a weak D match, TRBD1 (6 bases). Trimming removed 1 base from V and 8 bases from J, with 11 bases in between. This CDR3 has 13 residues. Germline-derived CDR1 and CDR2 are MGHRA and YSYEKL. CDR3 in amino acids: CASSQGVDREAFF. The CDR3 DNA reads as TGCGCCAGCAGCCAAGGTGTGGACAGAGAAGCTTTCTTT.

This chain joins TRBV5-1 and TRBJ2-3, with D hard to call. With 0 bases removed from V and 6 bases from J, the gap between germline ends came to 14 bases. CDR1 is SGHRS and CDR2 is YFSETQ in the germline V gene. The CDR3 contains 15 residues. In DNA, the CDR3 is TGCGCCAGCAGCTTGGGTACCCCCTCGATGGATACGCAGTATTTT. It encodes CASSLGTPSMDTQYF.

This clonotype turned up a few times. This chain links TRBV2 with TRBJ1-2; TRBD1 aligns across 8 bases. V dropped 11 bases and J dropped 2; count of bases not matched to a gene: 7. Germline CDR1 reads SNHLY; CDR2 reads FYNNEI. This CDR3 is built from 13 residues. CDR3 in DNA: TGTGCCGGCAAACAGGGGGTAAACTATGGCTACACCTTC. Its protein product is CAGKQGVNYGYTF.

The CDR3 here is CASSLEGVVNIQYF. CDR3 coding DNA: TGCGCCAGCAGCTTGGAGGGGGTGGTGAACATTCAGTACTTC. The chain has TRBV5-1 and TRBJ2-4, with D perhaps TRBD1 (6 bases). Germline values: CDR1 SGHRS, CDR2 YFSETQ. Trimming pared 0 bases from V and 7 bases from J, leaving 11 bases between. The CDR3 totals 14 residues.

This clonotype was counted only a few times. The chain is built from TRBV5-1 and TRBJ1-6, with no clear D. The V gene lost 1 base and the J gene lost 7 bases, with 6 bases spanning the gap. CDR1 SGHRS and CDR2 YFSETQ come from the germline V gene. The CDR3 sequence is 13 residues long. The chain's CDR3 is CASSLFNNSPLHF. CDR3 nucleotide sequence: TGCGCCAGCAGCTTGTTTAACAATTCACCCCTCCACTTT.

CDR3: CASSESTVGEQYF. CDR3 coding DNA: TGTGCCAGCAGTGAATCGACAGTTGGCGAGCAGTACTTC. This rearrangement joins TRBV2 to TRBJ2-7, with D perhaps TRBD1 (5 bases). Trimming pared 2 bases from V and 6 bases from J, leaving 11 bases between. This CDR3 comprises 13 residues. The V gene's germline CDR1 is SNHLY and CDR2 FYNNEI.

CDR3 sequence reads: CSARRSGRIGYNEQFF. CDR3 DNA sequence: TGCAGTGCTCGCCGAAGCGGGAGAATTGGCTACAATGAGCAGTTCTTC. The chain joins TRBV20-1 to TRBJ2-1, with 8 positions matching TRBD2. The CDR3 is 16 residues long. Germline V gene lookup returns CDR1 DFQATT and CDR2 SNEGSKA (reference sequence). V was clipped by 5 bases and J by 3 bases; unmatched bases: 12.

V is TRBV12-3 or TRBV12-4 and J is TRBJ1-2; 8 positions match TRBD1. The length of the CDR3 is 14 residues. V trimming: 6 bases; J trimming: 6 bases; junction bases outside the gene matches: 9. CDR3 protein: CASSRIQGANGYTF. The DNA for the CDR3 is TGTGCCAGCAGCCGGATTCAGGGGGCCAATGGCTACACCTTC.

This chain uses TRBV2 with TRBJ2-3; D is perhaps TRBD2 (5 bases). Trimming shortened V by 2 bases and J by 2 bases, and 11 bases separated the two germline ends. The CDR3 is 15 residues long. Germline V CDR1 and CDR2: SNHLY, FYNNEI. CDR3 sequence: CASSESGSYTDTQYF. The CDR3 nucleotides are TGTGCCAGCAGTGAATCGGGGTCCTACACAGATACGCAGTATTTT.